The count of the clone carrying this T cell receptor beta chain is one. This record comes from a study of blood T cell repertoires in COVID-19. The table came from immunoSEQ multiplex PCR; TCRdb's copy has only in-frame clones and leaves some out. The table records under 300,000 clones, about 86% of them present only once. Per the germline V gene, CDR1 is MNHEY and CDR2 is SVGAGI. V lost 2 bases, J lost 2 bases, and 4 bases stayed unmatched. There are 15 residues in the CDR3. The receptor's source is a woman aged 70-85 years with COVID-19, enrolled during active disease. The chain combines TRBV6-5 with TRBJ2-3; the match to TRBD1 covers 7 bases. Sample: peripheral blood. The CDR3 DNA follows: TGTGCCAGCAGTTACCAGGGGGTGCTCACAGATACGCAGTATTTT. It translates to CASSYQGVLTDTQYF.